This T cell receptor (beta chain) was sequenced during a study of OX40 agonist ivuxolimab in advanced cancers. Across the whole study: Patients' therapy was ivuxolimab, an antibody that acts as an agonist of OX40 (CD134).

Trimming cost V 5 bases and J 0 bases; bases outside gene matches: 9. Germline CDR1 reads SGHNT; CDR2 reads YENEEA. The CDR3 sequence is 16 residues long. Sequencing used immunoSEQ multiplex PCR; TCRdb keeps in-frame clones, though not all of them. The table has 50,000 to 70,000 clones, over 80% seen once. This receptor was taken from an adult with an advanced solid tumor such as melanoma, head and neck, liver or kidney cancer. The rearrangement uses TRBV11-3 and TRBJ1-2; 7 bases map to TRBD1. The material sequenced was CD4+ or CD8+ T cells sorted from blood, taken in a trial of the OX40 agonist ivuxolimab. The CDR3 loop is CASSPNRGTANYGYTF. CDR3 nucleotide sequence: TGTGCCAGCAGCCCGAACAGGGGAACAGCTAACTATGGCTACACCTTC.